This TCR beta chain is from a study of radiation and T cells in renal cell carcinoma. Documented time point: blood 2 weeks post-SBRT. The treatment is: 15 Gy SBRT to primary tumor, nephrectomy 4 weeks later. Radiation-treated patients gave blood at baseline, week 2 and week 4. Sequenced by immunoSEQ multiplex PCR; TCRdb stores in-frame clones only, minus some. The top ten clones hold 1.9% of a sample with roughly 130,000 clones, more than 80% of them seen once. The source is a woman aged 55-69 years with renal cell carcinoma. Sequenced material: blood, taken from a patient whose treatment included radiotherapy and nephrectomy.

The CDR3 loop reads CAISESAGGYSNEKLFF. CDR3 nucleotides: TGTGCCATCAGTGAGTCGGCAGGGGGTTATTCTAATGAAAAACTGTTTTTT. The V call is TRBV10-3, the J call TRBJ1-4, with TRBD1 matching 7 bases. The CDR3 sequence is 17 residues long. Unmatched junction bases numbered 7, after V lost 0 bases and J lost 3 bases. Looked up from germline, CDR1 is ENHRY and CDR2 is SYGVKD.